What follows is one TCR beta chain and its context. Its antigen is as yet unknown. The primer mix had 60 Vbeta and 13 Jbeta primers. Some clones are missing from TCRdb's copy, which holds only in-frame ones; the method was immunoSEQ multiplex PCR. The sample has about 60,000 clones; roughly 85% are singletons. This specimen belongs to a study of cytomegalovirus exposure and HLA in healthy donors. The length of the CDR3 is 15 residues. Trimming pared 0 bases from V and 4 bases from J, leaving 10 bases between. Germline V gene sequence: CDR1 SGHRS, CDR2 YFSETQ. Study results and caveats: TCR beta sequences reportedly predicted most subjects' HLA-A and HLA-B alleles accurately.

This sequence originates from a man aged 30 to 45 in good health and CMV-seronegative. Sequenced: PBMCs. The chain links TRBV5-1 to TRBJ2-2; no definite D call. CDR3 protein: CASSLAATSTGELFF. The CDR3, as DNA: TGCGCCAGCAGCTTGGCTGCGACAAGCACCGGGGAGCTGTTTTTT.